One and the same sample provided the 18 T cell receptor beta chains below, sequenced in a study of identical twins. TCRdb redid the calling of the 5' RACE reads with MiXCR, one entry per CDR3 protein. The data hold 690,000 or so distinct CDR3 sequences, with 8.5% to 9% observed a single time. This same sample was also part of a study on yellow fever vaccine responses in identical twins.

The sequenced sample was PBMCs. These receptors came from a woman in her late teens or twenties in good health.

This clonotype was observed at least ten times. The junction differs from germline at one of its ends, possibly a read error. The V and J genes are TRBV7-9 and TRBJ2-7; D is unresolved. The CDR3 totals 11 residues. Germline V gene sequence: CDR1 SEHNR, CDR2 FQNEAQ (reference sequence). The chain's CDR3 is CASSPGYEQYF. The CDR3 DNA sequence: TGCGCCAGCAGCCCCGGCTACGAGCAGTACTTC.

The chain combines TRBV5-1 with TRBJ2-7; 13 nucleotides align to TRBD2. Trimming took 5 bases from V and 2 from J; bases not matched to a gene: 4. The CDR3 loop spans 15 amino acids. Germline loops: CDR1 SGHRS, CDR2 YFSETQ. In nucleotides, the CDR3 is TGCGCCAGCAGTCACGGGACTAGCGGGGCCTACGAGCAGTACTTC. It yields the protein CASSHGTSGAYEQYF.

This sequence joins TRBV7-6 and TRBJ2-3; the D gene could be TRBD1 or TRBD2 (6 bases each). From germline, CDR1 is SGHVS and CDR2 FNYEAQ. This CDR3 has 16 residues. V lost 0 bases and J 2 bases, leaving 12 bases between the germline ends. The CDR3 reads CASSLANGGPTDTQYF. CDR3 DNA: TGTGCCAGCAGCTTAGCGAACGGGGGCCCCACAGATACGCAGTATTTT.

This clonotype was counted many times. The chain combines TRBV15 with TRBJ2-7, with TRBD2 as a possible D gene (5 bases). Trimming took off 0 bases at V and 6 bases at J, with 15 bases between the two ends. The germline V gene has CDR1 LNHNV and CDR2 YYDKDF (reference sequence). CDR3 length: 15 amino acids. CDR3 residues: CATSRDRDLMVEQYF. The DNA of the CDR3 is TGTGCCACCAGCAGAGACCGGGATTTAATGGTCGAGCAGTACTTC.

This chain's CDR3 is CASSQVARTTDTQYF. As DNA, the CDR3 is TGTGCCAGCAGCCAAGTGGCACGAACCACAGATACGCAGTATTTT. The chain employs TRBV14 and TRBJ2-3; no clear D gene. Trimming stripped 1 base from V and 2 bases from J, with 10 bases between. The CDR3 spans 15 residues. Looked up from germline, CDR1 is SGHDN and CDR2 is FVKESK.

This clonotype was counted many times. This rearrangement joins TRBV7-6 to TRBJ2-1; 11 bases are a match to TRBD1. The J segment lost 4 bases and the V segment lost 5 bases, leaving 4 bases of the junction unmatched. The CDR3 has 15 amino acids. CDR1 is SGHVS, CDR2 FNYEAQ, per germline. The chain's CDR3 is CASSPGQGVYNEQFF. The CDR3 DNA reads TGTGCCAGCAGCCCGGGACAGGGGGTTTACAATGAGCAGTTCTTC. The whole variable domain, filled in from reference TRBV7-6 and TRBJ2-1, reads GAGVSQSPRYKVTKRGQDVALRCDPISGHVSLYWYRQALGQGPEFLTYFNYEAQQDKSGLPNDRFSAERPEGSISTLTIQRTEQRDSAMYRCASSPGQGVYNEQFFGPGTRLTVL.

This clonotype was found many times. J is TRBJ1-1 and V is TRBV2; D gene unclear. V was clipped by 4 bases and J by 11 bases, with 14 bases between them. CDR1 and CDR2 (germline): SNHLY, FYNNEI. This CDR3 spans 12 amino acids. The CDR3 here is CASSGWVRVAFF. The CDR3 DNA reads as TGTGCCAGCAGTGGGTGGGTGAGGGTGGCTTTCTTT.

V and J are TRBV14 and TRBJ2-7; the D is unclear. Deletions cut 0 bases from V and 2 bases from J, with 14 bases between. In germline, CDR1 is SGHDN, CDR2 FVKESK. The CDR3 consists of 16 residues. As DNA, the CDR3 is TGTGCCAGCAGCCAAGATAATTTGGGGTGGACCTACGAGCAGTACTTC. Protein product: CASSQDNLGWTYEQYF.

The V gene is TRBV2, the J gene TRBJ1-1; 9 bases line up with TRBD1. Trimming took 4 bases from V and 2 from J; bases not matched to a gene: 2. The CDR3 loop spans 14 amino acids. Germline assignment: CDR1 SNHLY and CDR2 FYNNEI. The CDR3 coding sequence is TGTGCCAGCAGTGGACAGGGGGACAACACTGAAGCTTTCTTT. Its protein product is CASSGQGDNTEAFF. Looking up the rest from reference TRBV2 and TRBJ1-1 gives the full variable domain: EPEVTQTPSHQVTQMGQEVILRCVPISNHLYFYWYRQILGQKVEFLVSFYNNEISEKSEIFDDQFSVERPDGSNFTLKIRSTKLEDSAMYFCASSGQGDNTEAFFGQGTRLTVV.

J is TRBJ1-1 and V is TRBV10-3; 7 nucleotides agree with TRBD1. The CDR3 loop spans 12 amino acids. Germline V gene lookup returns CDR1 ENHRY and CDR2 SYGVKD. V was pared by 2 bases and J by 11 bases, with 5 bases of the junction left unmatched. CDR3 sequence (DNA): TGTGCCATCAGTGAGGAGGGGGCGAGGGCTTTCTTT. This codes for CAISEEGARAFF.

This clonotype was detected many times. The V gene is TRBV5-1, the J gene TRBJ2-1, with 7 nucleotides matching TRBD1. J gave up 9 bases and V 5 bases, and 11 bases lay outside the gene matches. Germline V gene lookup returns CDR1 SGHRS and CDR2 YFSETQ. There are 14 residues in the CDR3. The DNA for the CDR3 is TGCGCCAGCAGACGAGGGACAGAGAATGGTGAGCAGTTCTTC. Amino acids: CASRRGTENGEQFF.

This clonotype was counted only a few times. This chain connects TRBV3-1 to TRBJ2-7, with 10 bases matching TRBD1. Germline-derived CDR1 and CDR2 are LGHDT and YNNKEL (reference sequence). The CDR3 length is 14 residues. V lost 4 bases, J lost 6 bases, and 6 bases stayed unmatched. Here the CDR3 DNA reads TGTGCCAGCAGCCCCATCAGGACAGGGGGCGAGCAGTACTTC. Translated: CASSPIRTGGEQYF.

This sequence joins TRBV20-1 and TRBJ2-2; TRBD2 matches 9 bases. The CDR3 has 15 residues. The germline CDR1 and CDR2 sequences are DFQATT and SNEGSKA (reference sequence). V gave up 1 base and J gave up 5 bases; unmatched junction bases: 5. CDR3 residues: CSARVAGGQTGELFF. The CDR3 DNA reads TGCAGTGCTAGAGTTGCGGGAGGGCAGACCGGGGAGCTGTTTTTT.

The chain employs TRBV5-1 and TRBJ2-2, with D perhaps TRBD1 (7 bases). CDR1 and CDR2 (germline): SGHRS, YFSETQ. V was clipped by 7 bases and J by 6 bases, with 16 bases between them. The CDR3 contains 14 residues. The CDR3 DNA is TGCGCCAGCCGCCAGGGGGGTAGCGCCGGGGAGCTGTTTTTT. This translates into CASRQGGSAGELFF.

The genes are TRBV3-1 and TRBJ2-1; D is ambiguous. Deletions cut 1 base from V and 6 bases from J, with 7 bases between. CDR3 length equals 13 residues. CDR1 and CDR2 (germline): LGHDT, YNNKEL (reference sequence). The CDR3 coding sequence is TGTGCCAGCAGCCAAGTTCTATTCAATGAGCAGTTCTTC. This codes for CASSQVLFNEQFF.

This rearrangement joins TRBV28 to TRBJ2-2; 9 bases line up with TRBD2. V was clipped by 4 bases and J by 3 bases; unmatched bases: 12. Germline V lookup: CDR1 MDHEN, CDR2 SYDVKM. CDR3 size: 18 residues. In DNA, the CDR3 is TGTGCCAGCAGTTACCTTCAGTCGCGGGGGGGACACACCGGGGAGCTGTTTTTT. Translating gives CASSYLQSRGGHTGELFF.

The chain joins TRBV11-2 to TRBJ2-7; no firm D call. CDR3 length: 14 amino acids. Germline values: CDR1 SGHAT, CDR2 FQNNGV. Trimming left V 5 bases short and J 3 bases short, with 14 bases between. CDR3 bases: TGTGCCAGCAGCATCGACATCAAGTTCTACGAGCAGTACTTC. It specifies CASSIDIKFYEQYF.

This clonotype came up a few times. The chain has TRBV4-3 and TRBJ2-7; unclear D gene. Trimming removed 0 bases at V and 3 bases at J, with 9 bases between. Per germline, CDR1 LGHNA and CDR2 YSLEER. The CDR3 consists of 14 residues. CDR3: CASSQDGQLYEQYF. The CDR3 coding sequence is TGCGCCAGCAGCCAAGATGGGCAGCTCTACGAGCAGTACTTC.